These T cell receptor beta chains were read from a single sample in a study of blood T cell repertoires in COVID-19. Sequencing was performed with immunoSEQ multiplex PCR; in TCRdb, only in-frame clones are kept and a portion is missing. The data contain about 300,000 clones, 86% of them singletons. What was sequenced was PBMCs or T cells enriched from blood (not recorded which). These receptors were collected from a man aged 30 to 45 who had recovered from COVID-19. Both conserved end residues are part of each CDR3. A D gene is named only where the DNA matches it firmly. Expanded clones are given a class, and other clones once, few, many or no size at all.

j_call clone_size d_call v_call cdr3_nt cdr3_aa
TRBJ2-7 NA TRBD2 TRBV13 TGTGCCAGCAGCACTAGTAGCGGGAGGGCCCACGAGCAGTACTTC CASSTSSGRAHEQYF
TRBJ1-4 NA NA TRBV19 TGTGCCAGTAGTCCGATCCAGGGGTTGCGTGAAAAACTGTTTTTT CASSPIQGLREKLFF
TRBJ1-1 NA NA TRBV6-5 TGTGCCAGCAGTTACGACTACTGGACAGCCGGTGAAGCTTTCTTT CASSYDYWTAGEAFF
TRBJ1-1 once NA TRBV4-1 TGCGCCAGCAGCCAACTACAGATTCTGAACACTGAAGCTTTCTTT CASSQLQILNTEAFF
TRBJ1-4 NA NA TRBV28 TGTGCCAGCAGTTTAAGGGCACAGGGTAATGAAAAACTGTTTTTT CASSLRAQGNEKLFF
TRBJ2-3 NA TRBD1 TRBV7-9 TGTGCCAGCAGTCTGGGACAGCTCCCCACAGATACGCAGTATTTT CASSLGQLPTDTQYF
TRBJ2-5 NA NA TRBV5-4 TGTGCCAGCAGCTTGGTTACAACGGGAGAGACCCAGTACTTC CASSLVTTGETQYF
TRBJ1-2 NA NA TRBV20-1 TGCAGTATTACAGGGCCCTATGGCTACACCTTC CSITGPYGYTF
TRBJ1-2 NA TRBD1 TRBV5-4 TGTGCCAGCAGCTATCTACAGGGGGACTATGGCTACACCTTC CASSYLQGDYGYTF
TRBJ1-2 few NA TRBV27 TGTGCCAGCAGTTTATCATGGGGCGGCTATGGCTACACCTTC CASSLSWGGYGYTF
TRBJ2-3 few TRBD2 TRBV7-8 TGTGCCAGCAGCTTACCCGGACTAGCGGGAACAGCCACAGATACGCAGTATTTT CASSLPGLAGTATDTQYF
TRBJ1-2 NA NA TRBV11-2 TGTGCCAGCAGCTTAAGCGTGGTGGTTGGCTACACCTTC CASSLSVVVGYTF
TRBJ1-1 NA NA TRBV2 TGTGCCAGCAGTTTTTTCGCTGAAGCTTTCTTT CASSFFAEAFF
TRBJ1-2 NA TRBD1 TRBV24-1 TGTGCCACCAGTGATGTGACAGGGGCCTCCTATGGCTACACCTTC CATSDVTGASYGYTF
TRBJ2-7 NA TRBD1 TRBV3-1/TRBV3-2 TGTGCCAGCAGCCGAGGGACAGCTGCTTACTTCTCCTACGAGCAGTACTTC CASSRGTAAYFSYEQYF
TRBJ2-7 NA TRBD2 TRBV9 TGTGCCAGCAGCGTAGGTTTCCAGCTAGCGGGGGGGAGCTCCTACGAGCAGTACTTC CASSVGFQLAGGSSYEQYF
TRBJ2-1 NA TRBD1 TRBV18 TGTGCCAGCCTTCGACAGGGGGGATCCTACAATGAGCAGTTCTTC CASLRQGGSYNEQFF
TRBJ1-5 NA NA TRBV19 TGTGCCAGTAGTATTACAGGGATGGTGCGCAATCAGCCCCAGCATTTT CASSITGMVRNQPQHF
TRBJ1-1 NA NA TRBV5-1 TGCGCCAGCAGCCGGGGACAAGAGAACACTGAAGCTTTCTTT CASSRGQENTEAFF
TRBJ2-2 NA TRBD1 TRBV7-9 TGTGCCAGCAGGCCGACAGGGTTGGACACCGGGGAGCTGTTTTTT CASRPTGLDTGELFF
TRBJ1-2 NA TRBD1 TRBV6-4 TGTGCCAGCAGTCGTAATACCGGGACAGGGGGCCTTGGCTACACCTTC CASSRNTGTGGLGYTF
TRBJ1-1 NA NA TRBV6-2/TRBV6-3 TGTGCCAGCAGTACCGGACAGAGTGGGAACACTGAAGCTTTCTTT CASSTGQSGNTEAFF
TRBJ2-2 NA TRBD1 TRBV6-4 TGTGCCAGACAAAGGGGACAGCCTCGGGGGGAGCTGTTTTTT CARQRGQPRGELFF
TRBJ1-2 NA NA TRBV5-4 TGTGCCAGCAGCCCCCCTACATCAGGCTATGGCTACACCTTC CASSPPTSGYGYTF
TRBJ2-5 NA NA TRBV14 TGTGCCAGCAGCCAAGCGCCATCATCGGGGTCAGAGACCCAGTACTTC CASSQAPSSGSETQYF
TRBJ2-3 few TRBD2 TRBV4-1 TGCGCCAGCAGCCGAGATGCTAGCGGGGGGGCCTGGACAGATACGCAGTATTTT CASSRDASGGAWTDTQYF
TRBJ1-5 NA NA TRBV2 TGTGCCAGCTGCAGACAGTACAATCAGCCCCAGCATTTT CASCRQYNQPQHF
TRBJ1-2 NA NA TRBV30 TGTGCCTGGAGTGCATCAGCCCTAGCGGGCTATGGCTACACCTTC CAWSASALAGYGYTF
TRBJ1-2 NA TRBD1 TRBV10-1 TGCGCCAGCAGCGACCAAGAAGGGGGCCCTAACTATGGCTACACCTTC CASSDQEGGPNYGYTF
TRBJ1-3 NA NA TRBV5-1 TGCGCCAGCAGCCAGTGGACTGGTGGAAACACCATATATTTT CASSQWTGGNTIYF
TRBJ2-7 NA NA TRBV5-1 TGCGCCAGCGGCCGGACTTTTTCCTACGAGCAGTACTTC CASGRTFSYEQYF
TRBJ1-1 NA NA TRBV11-3 TGTGCCAGCAGCCCTTCGACAGTGATGAACACTGAAGCTTTCTTT CASSPSTVMNTEAFF
TRBJ1-2 once NA TRBV11-3 TGTGCCAGCAGCTTAAGAGGACACCCGACGACCTCTGGCTACACCTTC CASSLRGHPTTSGYTF
TRBJ1-1 NA NA TRBV28 TGTGCCAGCAGTGAACAGACAGGTGCCGTCACTGAAGCTTTCTTT CASSEQTGAVTEAFF
TRBJ2-5 NA NA TRBV2 TGTGCCAGCAGTGAAGCGCTTCGACCCTTCCGGGTCCAGTACTTC CASSEALRPFRVQYF
TRBJ2-3 NA TRBD2 TRBV4-1 TGCGCCAGCAGCCAAGAAGCGGGATGGGACACAGATACGCAGTATTTT CASSQEAGWDTDTQYF
TRBJ2-2 NA NA TRBV6-5 TGTGCCAGCAGTTACACAGGCGGGGAGCTGTTTTTT CASSYTGGELFF
TRBJ1-1 NA NA TRBV5-5 TGTGCCAGCAGCTCCCCGGGGGGGGTTCCGAACACTGAAGCTTTCTTT CASSSPGGVPNTEAFF
TRBJ2-5 NA NA TRBV5-1 TGCGCCAGCAGCTTGTTAATAGCGGAGCAAGAGACCCAGTACTTC CASSLLIAEQETQYF
TRBJ2-3 NA TRBD2 TRBV5-4 TGTGCCAGCAGCCCTAGCGGGGGGGCCTTAGATACGCAGTATTTT CASSPSGGALDTQYF
TRBJ1-4 NA NA TRBV11-3 TGTGCCAGCAGCTTAGCCCAGGGGAACGGGCCCAATGAAAAACTGTTTTTT CASSLAQGNGPNEKLFF
TRBJ2-3 NA NA TRBV18 TGTGCCAGCTCAAAACAGGCCCTTGAAAGCACAGATACGCAGTATTTT CASSKQALESTDTQYF
TRBJ1-6 few TRBD1 TRBV28 TGTGCCAGCAGTCCTTCAGGGGGCCCCTATAATTCACCCCTCCACTTT CASSPSGGPYNSPLHF
TRBJ1-2 NA NA TRBV11-2 TGTGCCAGCAGCGTCGACAGAAACTATGGCTACACCTTC CASSVDRNYGYTF
TRBJ1-2 NA TRBD1 TRBV3-1/TRBV3-2 TGTGCCAGCAGCGCGCGGGACAGGGGCGTTAACTATGGCTACACCTTC CASSARDRGVNYGYTF
TRBJ1-5 NA NA TRBV7-2 TGTGCCAGCAGCTTTAAGAGGTATCAGCCCCAGCATTTT CASSFKRYQPQHF
TRBJ2-5 NA TRBD1 TRBV7-9 TGTGCCAGCAGCGGGGACAGGGGGCGCCGGCAAGAGACCCAGTACTTC CASSGDRGRRQETQYF
TRBJ1-5 NA NA TRBV6-5 TGTGCCAGCAGTTACGATAGCGGTTCGGCCCAGCATTTT CASSYDSGSAQHF
TRBJ1-2 NA NA TRBV7-8 TGTGCCGTGCGGGGGGTAGGTAGCTATGGCTACACCTTC CAVRGVGSYGYTF
TRBJ2-7 NA NA TRBV12-3/TRBV12-4 TGTGCCAGCAGTCCAGGACAAACCTACGAGCAGTACTTC CASSPGQTYEQYF
TRBJ2-7 NA NA TRBV7-6 TGTGCCAGCAGCCCCGGGAGGACGGGACATTACGAGCAGTACTTC CASSPGRTGHYEQYF
TRBJ2-2 NA NA TRBV11-2 TGTGCCAGCAGCTTAGATCGGGTTAAAGGCACCGGGGAGCTGTTTTTT CASSLDRVKGTGELFF
TRBJ1-1 NA NA TRBV3-1/TRBV3-2 TGTGCCAGCAGCCAAGATGGTGGGAGTGAAGCTTTCTTT CASSQDGGSEAFF
TRBJ2-1 NA TRBD2 TRBV19 TGTGCCAGTAGTATTACTGCCTCCGGGAGGGCCTTTGAGCAGTTCTTC CASSITASGRAFEQFF
TRBJ2-3 NA TRBD2 TRBV6-6 TGTGCCAGCAGCGGACTAGCAGAAGGGACGCAGTATTTT CASSGLAEGTQYF
TRBJ2-1 NA NA TRBV6-1 TGTGCCAGCAGTGAATCCAGGGTACGGGAGCAGTTCTTC CASSESRVREQFF
TRBJ2-1 NA TRBD2 TRBV6-1 TGTGCCAGCAGTGAAGCGCGGGAGTACAATGAGCAGTTCTTC CASSEAREYNEQFF
TRBJ2-3 NA TRBD2 TRBV3-1/TRBV3-2 TGTGCCAGCAGCCCCCGGGGGGAAGATACGCAGTATTTT CASSPRGEDTQYF
TRBJ1-1 NA TRBD1 TRBV7-8 TGTGCCAGCAGCTTAGCGGGACAGGTGATGAACACTGAAGCTTTCTTT CASSLAGQVMNTEAFF
TRBJ1-2 few TRBD1 TRBV5-4 TGTGCCAGCAGCCCGACAGGGAACTATGGCTACACCTTC CASSPTGNYGYTF